The 24 T cell receptor beta chains below come from one sample, sequenced in a study of OX40 agonist ivuxolimab in advanced cancers. Only in-frame clones appear in the TCRdb table, and some are missing; sequencing was by immunoSEQ multiplex PCR. Counted here are under 65,000 clones, roughly nine tenths occurring once; the ten biggest clones make up more than 9%. The sample here was CD4+ or CD8+ T cells sorted from blood, taken in a trial of the OX40 agonist ivuxolimab. The source is an adult with an advanced solid tumor such as melanoma, head and neck, liver or kidney cancer.

This sequence joins TRBV7-9 and TRBJ2-5; D might be TRBD2 (5 bases). Looked up from germline, CDR1 is SEHNR and CDR2 is FQNEAQ (reference sequence). Trimming shortened V by 5 bases and J by 7 bases, and 11 bases separated the two germline ends. CDR3 length: 12 residues. Written as DNA, the CDR3 is TGTGCCAGCAGCCTCCTCGAGGGGACCCAGTACTTC. It yields the protein CASSLLEGTQYF. The full variable domain, its missing parts supplied by reference TRBV7-9 and TRBJ2-5, is DTGVSQNPRHKITKRGQNVTFRCDPISEHNRLYWYRQTLGQGPEFLTYFQNEAQLEKSRLLSDRFSAERPKGSFSTLEIQRTEQGDSAMYLCASSLLEGTQYFGPGTRLLVL.

This chain links TRBV28 with TRBJ1-5, with D unresolved. V lost 2 bases and J 12 bases, leaving 14 bases between the germline ends. The length of the CDR3 is 13 residues. The germline gives CDR1 MDHEN, CDR2 SYDVKM. CDR3: CASSLTPQESQHF. The CDR3 coding sequence is TGTGCCAGCAGTTTAACCCCTCAGGAGAGCCAGCATTTT.

The rearrangement uses TRBV27 and TRBJ2-6; D remains unclear. V lost 6 bases and J lost 4, with 4 bases in between. The CDR3 has 12 residues. Germline V gene data show CDR1 as MNHEY and CDR2 as SMNVEV (reference sequence). CDR3 loop: CASRSGANVLTF. CDR3 bases: TGTGCCAGCAGATCCGGGGCCAACGTCCTGACTTTC.

The genes are TRBV5-1 and TRBJ2-7, with TRBD2 as a possible D gene (6 bases). This CDR3 comprises 13 residues. Trimming pared 3 bases from V and 3 bases from J, leaving 10 bases between. Germline CDR1 and CDR2: SGHRS and YFSETQ. CDR3 in amino acids: CASSSTAGYEQYF. The CDR3 DNA reads as TGCGCCAGCAGCTCGACAGCGGGCTACGAGCAGTACTTC. The whole variable domain, remainder taken from reference TRBV5-1 and TRBJ2-7, is KAGVTQTPRYLIKTRGQQVTLSCSPISGHRSVSWYQQTPGQGLQFLFEYFSETQRNKGNFPGRFSGRQFSNSRSEMNVSTLELGDSALYLCASSSTAGYEQYFGPGTRLTVT.

V usage is TRBV11-2 and J usage is TRBJ2-7; the match to TRBD1 covers 8 bases. This CDR3 contains 15 residues. Germline values: CDR1 SGHAT, CDR2 FQNNGV. V trimming: 3 bases; J trimming: 2 bases; junction bases outside the gene matches: 6. The CDR3 region is CASSFQIQGAYEQYF. DNA for the CDR3: TGTGCCAGCAGCTTCCAGATACAGGGGGCCTACGAGCAGTACTTC.

This clone was seen only once. The chain employs TRBV9 and TRBJ2-1; 11 bases are shared with TRBD2. Trimming removed 0 bases from V and 7 bases from J; junction bases left unmatched: 6. The length of the CDR3 is 16 residues. Germline V gene data show CDR1 as SGDLS and CDR2 as YYNGEE. CDR3 amino acids: CASSVETSGSDNEQFF. CDR3 coding DNA: TGTGCCAGCAGCGTAGAAACTAGCGGGAGTGATAATGAGCAGTTCTTC.

The chain joins TRBV9 to TRBJ2-3; TRBD2 aligns across 8 bases. J gave up 2 bases and V 3 bases, and 5 bases lay outside the gene matches. The CDR3 is 15 residues long. CDR1 and CDR2 (germline): SGDLS, YYNGEE. In DNA, the CDR3 is TGTGCCAGCAGCGCTGGGACTAGTTCCACAGATACGCAGTATTTT. Translation gives CASSAGTSSTDTQYF. The full variable domain, with the rest looked up from reference TRBV9 and TRBJ2-3, is DSGVTQTPKHLITATGQRVTLRCSPRSGDLSVYWYQQSLDQGLQFLIQYYNGEERAKGNILERFSAQQFPDLHSELNLSSLELGDSALYFCASSAGTSSTDTQYFGPGTRLTVL.

This clone was seen just once. This chain links TRBV13 with TRBJ2-1, with 8 bases that match TRBD2. This CDR3 spans 13 amino acids. After removal of 1 base from V and 8 bases from J, the junction contained 1 base not matched to a gene. Germline CDR1 is PRHDT and CDR2 is FYEKMQ (reference sequence). The CDR3 protein is CASSLAGRDEQFF. The CDR3 region has the DNA TGTGCCAGCAGCTTAGCCGGGAGGGATGAGCAGTTCTTC.

The genes are TRBV28 and TRBJ2-1, with TRBD1 as a possible D gene (6 bases). The V and J ends lost 6 bases and 0 bases respectively, with 12 bases between them. CDR3 length equals 15 residues. The germline V gene has CDR1 MDHEN and CDR2 SYDVKM. The CDR3 DNA reads as TGTGCCAGCAGCCCCCGGGACATCTCCTACAATGAGCAGTTCTTC. It is translated as CASSPRDISYNEQFF.

In DNA form, the CDR3 reads TGTGCCAGCAGCCCGCTAAGGGGAAGCTCCTACAATGAGCAGTTCTTC. Translated: CASSPLRGSSYNEQFF. The genes are TRBV9 and TRBJ2-1; possible D gene TRBD1, 5 bases. The germline CDR1 and CDR2 sequences are SGDLS and YYNGEE. V was cut by 4 bases and J by 0 bases, with 14 bases left in between. The CDR3 spans 16 residues. Drawing the rest from reference TRBV9 and TRBJ2-1, the complete variable domain is DSGVTQTPKHLITATGQRVTLRCSPRSGDLSVYWYQQSLDQGLQFLIQYYNGEERAKGNILERFSAQQFPDLHSELNLSSLELGDSALYFCASSPLRGSSYNEQFFGPGTRLTVL.

This sequence joins TRBV7-8 and TRBJ1-3; TRBD1 is a possible D gene (5 bases). CDR1 is SGHVS, CDR2 FQNEAQ, per germline. This CDR3 comprises 15 residues. Trimming removed 4 bases from V and 3 bases from J, with 13 bases in between. This CDR3 is CASSSGTPYGNTIYF. CDR3 DNA: TGTGCCAGCAGCTCCGGGACCCCCTATGGAAACACCATATATTTT.

In this sample, this clone turned up once. J is TRBJ2-3 and V is TRBV28; TRBD1 matches 10 bases. Germline V gene sequence: CDR1 MDHEN, CDR2 SYDVKM. After removal of 7 bases from V and 2 bases from J, the junction contained 15 bases not matched to a gene. The CDR3 length is 18 residues. The CDR3 DNA follows: TGTGCCAGCATCTCCCTCCACTTGACAGGGGGCCACACAGATACGCAGTATTTT. Its translation: CASISLHLTGGHTDTQYF.

The chain is built from TRBV10-3 and TRBJ2-3; D might be TRBD1 or TRBD2, each matching 5 bases. Germline V gene lookup returns CDR1 ENHRY and CDR2 SYGVKD. Trimming took off 0 bases at V and 2 bases at J, with 15 bases between the two ends. The CDR3 runs to 17 residues. The chain's CDR3 is CAISESGRDGYTDTQYF. The CDR3 DNA reads as TGTGCCATCAGTGAGTCGGGAAGGGACGGATACACAGATACGCAGTATTTT.

The chain uses TRBV19 and TRBJ2-3; D unresolved. The CDR3 sequence is 16 residues long. Germline lookup yields CDR1 LNHDA and CDR2 SQIVND (reference sequence). Trimming removed 4 bases from V and 2 bases from J, with 16 bases in between. This chain's CDR3 is CASSKWLSNPTDTQYF. The DNA of the CDR3 is TGTGCCAGTAGTAAGTGGCTCAGTAACCCCACAGATACGCAGTATTTT.

The rearrangement joins TRBV28 to TRBJ2-1, with D uncertain. The CDR3 consists of 15 residues. With 7 bases removed from V and 4 bases from J, the gap between germline ends came to 17 bases. Per the germline V gene, CDR1 is MDHEN and CDR2 is SYDVKM. CDR3 bases: TGTGCCAGCACTCCTTTAGCACAGTATTACAATGAGCAGTTCTTC. It encodes CASTPLAQYYNEQFF.

This chain connects TRBV4-1 to TRBJ1-1, with TRBD1 as a possible D gene (5 bases). The germline gives CDR1 MGHRA, CDR2 YSYEKL. This CDR3 spans 15 amino acids. Trimming took off 1 base at V and 5 bases at J, with 14 bases between the two ends. The CDR3 sequence is CASSQVGGGETEAFF. The CDR3 DNA is TGCGCCAGCAGCCAAGTAGGCGGGGGAGAAACTGAAGCTTTCTTT.

This clone was picked up one time. CDR3 in DNA: TGTGCCAGCAGCTCCCGGGACAGGGGGCTGGGGGAGCAGTACTTC. It is translated as CASSSRDRGLGEQYF. This chain connects TRBV13 to TRBJ2-7; 12 nucleotides agree with TRBD1. The CDR3 runs to 15 residues. Losses at the gene ends were 4 bases for V and 7 bases for J; bases not matched to a gene: 8. Germline V CDR1 and CDR2: PRHDT, FYEKMQ (reference sequence).

The V call is TRBV11-2, the J call TRBJ2-2; 7 bases line up with TRBD2. CDR1 SGHAT and CDR2 FQNNGV come from the germline V gene. V dropped 3 bases and J dropped 3; count of bases not matched to a gene: 10. The CDR3 has 17 residues. DNA for the CDR3: TGTGCCAGCAGCTTTAAGGTCGGGGCGGGGGACACCGGGGAGCTGTTTTTT. Translation: CASSFKVGAGDTGELFF.

The V call is TRBV28, the J call TRBJ1-5; D is undetermined. Trimming removed 3 bases at V and 0 bases at J, with 6 bases between. CDR3 size: 14 residues. Per germline, CDR1 MDHEN and CDR2 SYDVKM. The DNA of the CDR3 is TGTGCCAGCAGTTTGTTGGATAGCAATCAGCCCCAGCATTTT. The encoded protein is CASSLLDSNQPQHF.

The chain couples TRBV15 to TRBJ2-5, with 8 bases lining up with TRBD1. TRBJ2-7 explains the end of the DNA better; the J call may be wrong. The CDR3 runs to 15 residues. The germline V gene encodes CDR1 LNHNV and CDR2 YYDKDF (reference sequence). CDR3 loop: CATSLGQGSSYEQYF. Here the CDR3 DNA reads TGTGCCACCAGCCTCGGACAGGGCTCTAGCTACGAGCAGTACTTC.

The V gene is TRBV7-9, the J gene TRBJ2-1; no firm D call. The V end lost 1 base, the J end lost 15 bases, and 16 bases lay between the germline ends. CDR1 SEHNR and CDR2 FQNEAQ come from the germline V gene (reference sequence). This CDR3 has 13 amino acids. CDR3 nucleotide sequence: TGTGCCAGCAGCTTAGACACTTATACTTTTCGGTTCTTC. It codes for CASSLDTYTFRFF. The variable domain in full, with the rest retrieved from reference TRBV7-9 and TRBJ2-1, is DTGVSQNPRHKITKRGQNVTFRCDPISEHNRLYWYRQTLGQGPEFLTYFQNEAQLEKSRLLSDRFSAERPKGSFSTLEIQRTEQGDSAMYLCASSLDTYTFRFFGPGTRLTVL.

V gene TRBV30 combines with J gene TRBJ1-4; D is unresolved. This CDR3 spans 13 amino acids. The germline V gene encodes CDR1 GTSNPN and CDR2 SVGIG (reference sequence). Between the trimmed V and J ends, which lost 8 bases and 0 bases, there was a span of 10 bases. The CDR3 coding sequence is TGTGCCGGCTTGGGGTCAACTAATGAAAAACTGTTTTTT. Amino acid sequence: CAGLGSTNEKLFF. The full variable domain, in which reference TRBV30 and TRBJ1-4 provide the parts outside the CDR3, is SQTIHQWPATLVQPVGSPLSLECTVEGTSNPNLYWYRQAAGRGLQLLFYSVGIGQISSEVPQNLSASRPQDRQFILSSKKLLLSDSGFYLCAGLGSTNEKLFFGSGTQLSVL.

The rearrangement uses TRBV5-1 and TRBJ2-1; D may correspond to TRBD1 or TRBD2 (5 bases each). CDR1 is SGHRS and CDR2 is YFSETQ in the germline V gene. The CDR3 consists of 14 residues. The ends were cut back, 4 bases at V and 9 bases at J, with 17 bases in the middle. CDR3 nucleotide sequence: TGCGCCAGCAGCGTTATCGGGACCGGGTCTGAGCAGTTCTTC. Its protein is CASSVIGTGSEQFF.

This clone appeared a few times. This chain joins TRBV10-3 and TRBJ1-1, with D perhaps TRBD1 (6 bases). Germline CDR1 reads ENHRY; CDR2 reads SYGVKD. CDR3 length: 15 amino acids. Between the trimmed V and J ends, which lost 4 bases and 5 bases, there was a span of 17 bases. The CDR3 DNA reads TGTGCCATCAGTGCAGGCAGGGGAAGAGGTACTGAAGCTTTCTTT. It is translated as CAISAGRGRGTEAFF.